Listed below are T cell receptor beta chains from one sample, sequenced in a study of OX40 agonist ivuxolimab in advanced cancers. Generated by immunoSEQ multiplex PCR, the TCRdb table keeps only in-frame clones and is missing some. The sample includes about 40,000 clones, about 85% of them seen just once. The specimen comprised CD4+ or CD8+ T cells sorted from blood, sampled in a trial of the OX40 agonist ivuxolimab. These receptors all stem from an adult with an advanced solid tumor such as melanoma, head and neck, liver or kidney cancer. Each CDR3 is given with its conserved first and last residue.

V	J	CDR3
TRBV28	TRBJ1-2	CASTTPPAGIYGYTF
TRBV7-6	TRBJ2-1	CASSLATSGSFNEQFF
TRBV9	TRBJ2-2	CASSPPFVGQILGELFF
TRBV4-2	TRBJ2-7	CASSQDVTGRGSYEQYF
TRBV9	TRBJ1-1	CASSVGGGGNTEAFF
TRBV7-9	TRBJ2-7	CASSRADSSYEQYF
TRBV4-3	TRBJ2-3	CASSQEVWDSTDTQYF
TRBV9	TRBJ1-2	CASSVAQDNNYGYTF
TRBV27	TRBJ2-3	CASSFWASGGDTQYF
TRBV7-3	TRBJ2-1	CASSLGTPNEQFF
TRBV19	TRBJ1-2	CASMGREGGYGYTF
TRBV4-3	TRBJ1-2	CASSQRTPYGYGYTF
TRBV18	TRBJ2-1	CASSPVARGVYNEQFF
TRBV13	TRBJ1-1	CASSFGGTEAFF
TRBV7-2	TRBJ1-5	CASSLEGERINQPQHF
TRBV19	TRBJ1-1	CASSKAMNTEAFF